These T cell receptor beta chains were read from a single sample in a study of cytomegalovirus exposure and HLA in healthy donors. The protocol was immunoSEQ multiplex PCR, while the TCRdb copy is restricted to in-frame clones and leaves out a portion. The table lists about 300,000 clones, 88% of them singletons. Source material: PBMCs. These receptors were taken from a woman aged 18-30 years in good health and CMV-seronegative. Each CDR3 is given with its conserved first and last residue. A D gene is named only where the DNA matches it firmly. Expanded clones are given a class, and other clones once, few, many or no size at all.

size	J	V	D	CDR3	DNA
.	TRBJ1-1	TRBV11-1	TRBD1	CASSQGVLAEAFF	TGTGCCAGCAGCCAGGGGGTTCTCGCTGAAGCTTTCTTT
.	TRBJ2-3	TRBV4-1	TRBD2	CASSSGLAGGRGTDTQYF	TGCGCCAGCAGCTCCGGACTAGCGGGAGGAAGAGGTACAGATACGCAGTATTTT
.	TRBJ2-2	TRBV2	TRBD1	CASSTGDGELFF	TGTGCCAGCAGTACAGGGGACGGGGAGCTGTTTTTT
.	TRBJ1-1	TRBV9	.	CASSVGQAARNTEAFF	TGTGCCAGCAGCGTAGGGCAGGCCGCGCGGAACACTGAAGCTTTCTTT
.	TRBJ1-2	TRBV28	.	CASSPSTQTRYGYTF	TGTGCCAGCAGTCCCTCCACTCAGACTCGCTATGGCTACACCTTC
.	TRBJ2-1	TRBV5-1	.	CASSPQGYNEQFF	TGCGCCAGCAGCCCCCAGGGGTACAATGAGCAGTTCTTC
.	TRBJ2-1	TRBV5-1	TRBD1	CASSSTGAVEQFF	TGCGCCAGCAGCTCTACAGGGGCGGTTGAGCAGTTCTTC
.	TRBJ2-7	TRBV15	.	CATSSGWESSSYEQYF	TGTGCCACCAGCAGCGGGTGGGAGTCTTCCTCCTACGAGCAGTACTTC
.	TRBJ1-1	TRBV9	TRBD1	CASSVGPGTANTEAFF	TGTGCCAGCAGCGTTGGGCCCGGGACAGCGAACACTGAAGCTTTCTTT
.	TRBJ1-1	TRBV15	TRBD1	CATTRRTGGTEAFF	TGTGCCACCACACGACGGACAGGGGGCACTGAAGCTTTCTTT
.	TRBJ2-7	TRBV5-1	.	CASSLDGLAYYEQYF	TGCGCCAGCAGCTTGGATGGTCTAGCCTACTACGAGCAGTACTTC
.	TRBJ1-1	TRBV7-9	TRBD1	CASSLAGQRRNTEAFF	TGTGCCAGCAGCTTAGCGGGACAGAGAAGGAACACTGAAGCTTTCTTT
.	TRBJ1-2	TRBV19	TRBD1	CASREQGWANYGYTF	TGTGCCAGTAGGGAACAGGGGTGGGCGAACTACGGCTACACCTTC
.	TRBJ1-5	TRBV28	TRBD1	CASSLGTGDQPQHF	TGTGCCAGCAGTTTAGGGACAGGGGATCAGCCCCAGCATTTT
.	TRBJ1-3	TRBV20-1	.	CSARDPDTIYF	TGCAGTGCTAGAGATCCGGACACCATATATTTT
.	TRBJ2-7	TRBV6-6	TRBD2	CASRWEAGGRYEQYF	TGTGCCAGCAGATGGGAAGCGGGAGGGCGGTACGAGCAGTACTTC
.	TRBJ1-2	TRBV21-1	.	CASSILGTDYGYTF	TGTGCCAGCAGCATCTTAGGGACAGATTATGGCTACACCTTC
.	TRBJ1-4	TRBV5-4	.	CASSSQQGRDEKLFF	TGTGCCAGCAGCTCGCAACAGGGAAGAGATGAAAAACTGTTTTTT
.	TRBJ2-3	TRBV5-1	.	CASSFRELPDTQYF	TGCGCCAGCAGCTTTCGGGAGCTACCGGATACGCAGTATTTT
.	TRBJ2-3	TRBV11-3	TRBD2	CASSPGTSRADTQYF	TGTGCCAGCAGCCCCGGGACTAGCAGGGCAGATACGCAGTATTTT
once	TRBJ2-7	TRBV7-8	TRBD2	CASSYFSGRNEQYF	TGTGCCAGCAGCTACTTTAGCGGGAGGAATGAGCAGTACTTC
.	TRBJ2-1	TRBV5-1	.	CASSLALLTRESSYNEQFF	TGCGCCAGCAGCTTGGCGTTGTTGACTAGGGAGAGCTCCTACAATGAGCAGTTCTTC
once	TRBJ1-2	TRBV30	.	CAWSVSGVNGYTF	TGTGCCTGGAGTGTTTCGGGGGTTAATGGCTACACCTTC
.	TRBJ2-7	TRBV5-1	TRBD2	CASSLESSGSYEQYF	TGCGCCAGCAGCTTGGAGTCTAGCGGGTCCTACGAGCAGTACTTC
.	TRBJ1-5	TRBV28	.	CASSYRDHRAHQPQHF	TGTGCCAGCAGCTACAGGGACCACAGAGCACATCAGCCCCAGCATTTT